This TCR beta chain was sequenced during a study of T cells in women clearing cervical HPV infection. Generated by immunoSEQ multiplex PCR, the TCRdb table keeps only in-frame clones and is missing some. The specimen's table records about 35,000 clones. Concerning this clone: The read stops 3 residues short of the end of the CDR3; the missing end is completed from the germline J gene.

Germline loops: CDR1 GTSNPN, CDR2 SVGIG (reference sequence). The CDR3 has 18 amino acids. Trimming left V 0 bases short and J 5 bases short, with 25 bases between. The chain has TRBV30 and TRBJ2-5; D may be TRBD2 (6 bases). This TCR was recovered from a woman aged 18 to 75 with a cervical HPV16 infection that either progressed to CIN3+ or cleared (not recorded which). The sequenced material came from blood buffy coat. The CDR3 DNA, read in part, is TGTGCCTGGAGTGTAAGCCCGAATCCGGCCGCGGGAAGGGAGACC. This codes for CAWSVSPNPAAGRET. The CDR3 reads in full as CAWSVSPNPAAGRETQYF.